Detailed here is one T cell receptor beta chain. The antigen is unknown. This record belongs to a study of T cell repertoires in cytomegalovirus infection. Study outcomes and limitations: The ex vivo response was dominated by HLA-C-restricted CMV-specific TCR beta clonotypes.

This CDR3 spans 15 amino acids. In germline, CDR1 is LNHDA, CDR2 SQIVND (reference sequence). Trimming removed 4 bases from V and 4 bases from J; junction bases left unmatched: 6. TCRdb used MiXCR to reprocess the reads, holding one entry per CDR3 protein. This table holds roughly 300,000 distinct CDR3 sequences, under 30% found once. Sequencing was carried out using PBMCs. The receptor comes from a human donor in good health (CMV status not recorded). Some clones in this sample may be carry-over from other donors' samples. V and J are TRBV19 and TRBJ2-3; 9 bases map to TRBD2. The CDR3 reads CASSTSSGIADTQYF. In DNA, the CDR3 is TGTGCCAGTAGTACCTCTAGCGGGATCGCAGATACGCAGTATTTT.